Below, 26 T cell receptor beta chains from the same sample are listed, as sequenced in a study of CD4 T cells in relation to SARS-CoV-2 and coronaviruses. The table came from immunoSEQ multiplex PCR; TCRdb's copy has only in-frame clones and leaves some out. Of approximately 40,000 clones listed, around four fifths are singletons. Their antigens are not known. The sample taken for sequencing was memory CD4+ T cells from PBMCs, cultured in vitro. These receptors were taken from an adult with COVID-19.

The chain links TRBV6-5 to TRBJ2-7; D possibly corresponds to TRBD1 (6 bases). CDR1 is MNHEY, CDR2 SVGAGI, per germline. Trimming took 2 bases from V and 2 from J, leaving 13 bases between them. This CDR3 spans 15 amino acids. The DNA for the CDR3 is TGTGCCAGCAGTTACATTGGACAGCCAGCCTACGAGCAGTACTTC. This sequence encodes CASSYIGQPAYEQYF.

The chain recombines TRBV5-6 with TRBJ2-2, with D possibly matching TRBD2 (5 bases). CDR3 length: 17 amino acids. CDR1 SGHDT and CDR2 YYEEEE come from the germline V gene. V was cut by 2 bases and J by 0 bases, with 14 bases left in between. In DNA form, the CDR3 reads TGTGCCAGCAGCTTCTACAGAGGACTTACGAACACCGGGGAGCTGTTTTTT. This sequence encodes CASSFYRGLTNTGELFF.

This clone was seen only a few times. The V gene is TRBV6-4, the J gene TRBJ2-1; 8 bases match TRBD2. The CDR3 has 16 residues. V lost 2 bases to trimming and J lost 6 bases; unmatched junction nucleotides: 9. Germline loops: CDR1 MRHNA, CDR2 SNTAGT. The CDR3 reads CASSDEAGRGPNEQFF. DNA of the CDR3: TGTGCCAGCAGTGACGAGGCCGGGAGGGGCCCCAATGAGCAGTTCTTC.

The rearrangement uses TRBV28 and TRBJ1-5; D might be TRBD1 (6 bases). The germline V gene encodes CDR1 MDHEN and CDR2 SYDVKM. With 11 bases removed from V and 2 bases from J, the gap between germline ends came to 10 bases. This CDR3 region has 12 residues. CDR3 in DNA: TGTGCCGGAAACAGGGGCAATCAGCCCCAGCATTTT. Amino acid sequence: CAGNRGNQPQHF.

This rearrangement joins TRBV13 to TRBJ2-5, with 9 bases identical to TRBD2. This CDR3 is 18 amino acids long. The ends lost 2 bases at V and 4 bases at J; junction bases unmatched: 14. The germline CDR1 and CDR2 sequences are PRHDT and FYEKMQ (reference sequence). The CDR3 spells CASSLTLGSGSLLETQYF. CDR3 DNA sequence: TGTGCCAGCAGCTTAACGCTTGGTAGCGGGAGCTTACTAGAGACCCAGTACTTC.

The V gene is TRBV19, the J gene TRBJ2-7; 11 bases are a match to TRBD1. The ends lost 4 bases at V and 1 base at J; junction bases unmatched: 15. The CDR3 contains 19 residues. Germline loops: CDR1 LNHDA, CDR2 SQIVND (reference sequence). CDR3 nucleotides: TGTGCCAGTAGTAAGAAGGGGAGGACAGGGGGCCGGGTATCCTACGAGCAGTACTTC. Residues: CASSKKGRTGGRVSYEQYF.

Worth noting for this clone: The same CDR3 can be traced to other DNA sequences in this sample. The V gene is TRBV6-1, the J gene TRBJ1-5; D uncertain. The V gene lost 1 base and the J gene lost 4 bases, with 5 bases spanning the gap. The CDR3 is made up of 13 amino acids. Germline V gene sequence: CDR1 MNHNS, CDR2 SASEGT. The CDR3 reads CASSEGGNQPQHF. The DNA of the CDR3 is TGTGCCAGCAGTGAAGGGGGTAATCAGCCCCAGCATTTT.

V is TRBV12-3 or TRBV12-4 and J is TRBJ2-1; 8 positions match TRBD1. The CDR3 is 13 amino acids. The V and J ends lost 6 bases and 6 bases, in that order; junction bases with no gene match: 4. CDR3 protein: CASSRDRFNEQFF. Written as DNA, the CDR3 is TGTGCCAGCAGCCGGGACAGGTTCAATGAGCAGTTCTTC.

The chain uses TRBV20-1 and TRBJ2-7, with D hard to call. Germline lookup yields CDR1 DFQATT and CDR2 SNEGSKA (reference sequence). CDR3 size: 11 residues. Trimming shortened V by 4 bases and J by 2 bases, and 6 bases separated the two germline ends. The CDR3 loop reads CSATAPYEQYF. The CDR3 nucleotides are TGCAGTGCTACAGCCCCCTACGAGCAGTACTTC.

As DNA, the CDR3 is TGTGCCAGCAGTGATGGCTTCGGTGGTGACGAGCAGTACTTC. It specifies CASSDGFGGDEQYF. V is TRBV25-1 and J is TRBJ2-7; D uncertain. With 3 bases removed from V and 5 bases from J, the gap between germline ends came to 14 bases. The germline gives CDR1 MGHDK, CDR2 SYGVNS. The CDR3 spans 14 residues.

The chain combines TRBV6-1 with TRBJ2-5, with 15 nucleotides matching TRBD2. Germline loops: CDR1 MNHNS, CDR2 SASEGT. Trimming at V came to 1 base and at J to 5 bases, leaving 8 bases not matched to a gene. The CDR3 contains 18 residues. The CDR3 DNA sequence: TGTGCCAGCAGTGAAGTTTTTGGACTAGCGGGAGGGCGGGAGACCCAGTACTTC. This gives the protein CASSEVFGLAGGRETQYF.

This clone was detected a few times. This CDR3 is CASSQDRDRVFPGELFF. The CDR3 coding sequence is TGTGCCAGCAGCCAAGACCGGGACAGGGTTTTCCCCGGGGAGCTGTTTTTT. The rearrangement links TRBV5-6 to TRBJ2-2; 9 bases line up with TRBD1. The CDR3 contains 17 residues. Trimming removed 4 bases from V and 6 bases from J; junction bases left unmatched: 13. Germline loops: CDR1 SGHDT, CDR2 YYEEEE. The variable domain in full, with the rest retrieved from reference TRBV5-6 and TRBJ2-2, is DAGVTQSPTHLIKTRGQQVTLRCSPKSGHDTVSWYQQALGQGPQFIFQYYEEEERQRGNFPDRFSGHQFPNYSSELNVNALLLGDSALYLCASSQDRDRVFPGELFFGEGSRLTVL.

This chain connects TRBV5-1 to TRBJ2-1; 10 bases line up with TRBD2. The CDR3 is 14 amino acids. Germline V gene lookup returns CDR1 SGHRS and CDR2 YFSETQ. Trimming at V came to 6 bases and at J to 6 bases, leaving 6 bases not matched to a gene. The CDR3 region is CASTLAGGSNEQFF. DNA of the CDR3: TGCGCCAGCACCTTAGCGGGAGGAAGCAATGAGCAGTTCTTC.

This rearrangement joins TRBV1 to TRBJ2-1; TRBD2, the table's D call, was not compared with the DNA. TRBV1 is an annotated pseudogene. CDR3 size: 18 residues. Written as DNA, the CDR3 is TGCACCAGCAGCCAAGGGACTAGCGGGAGGGGCTTTTACAATGAGCAGTTCTTC. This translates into CTSSQGTSGRGFYNEQFF.

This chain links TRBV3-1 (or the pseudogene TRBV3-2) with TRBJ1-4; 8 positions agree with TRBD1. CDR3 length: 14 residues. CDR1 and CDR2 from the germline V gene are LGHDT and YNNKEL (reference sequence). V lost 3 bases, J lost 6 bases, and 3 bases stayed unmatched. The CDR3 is CASSQWTGYEKLFF. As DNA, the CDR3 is TGTGCCAGCAGCCAGTGGACAGGGTATGAAAAACTGTTTTTT.

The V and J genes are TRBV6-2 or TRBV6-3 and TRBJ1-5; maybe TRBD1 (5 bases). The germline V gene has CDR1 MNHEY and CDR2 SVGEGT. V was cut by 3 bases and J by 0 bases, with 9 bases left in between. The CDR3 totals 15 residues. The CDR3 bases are TGTGCCAGCAGTTATGCAGGGAGTAGCAATCAGCCCCAGCATTTT. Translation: CASSYAGSSNQPQHF.

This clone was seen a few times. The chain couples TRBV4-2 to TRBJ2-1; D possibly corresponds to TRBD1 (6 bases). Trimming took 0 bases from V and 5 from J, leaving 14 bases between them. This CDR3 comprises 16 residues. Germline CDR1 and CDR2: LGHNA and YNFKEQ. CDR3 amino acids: CASSQDFSGTNNEQFF. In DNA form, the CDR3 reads TGTGCCAGCAGCCAAGATTTTTCCGGGACAAACAATGAGCAGTTCTTC.

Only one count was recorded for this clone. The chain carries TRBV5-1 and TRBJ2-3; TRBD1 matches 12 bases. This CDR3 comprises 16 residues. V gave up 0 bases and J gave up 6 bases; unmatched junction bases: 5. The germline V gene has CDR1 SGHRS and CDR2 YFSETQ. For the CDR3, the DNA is TGCGCCAGCAGCTTGGTGGGGACAGGGGGCAGTGATACGCAGTATTTT. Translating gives CASSLVGTGGSDTQYF.

CDR3 in DNA: TGTGCCAGCAGCTTGCGGGAGGGCCGAACCGGGGAGCTGTTTTTT. It codes for CASSLREGRTGELFF. The chain carries TRBV11-2 and TRBJ2-2; the match to TRBD2 covers 9 bases. Germline V lookup: CDR1 SGHAT, CDR2 FQNNGV. J lost 5 bases, V lost 3 bases, and 4 bases had no gene match. The CDR3 is 15 residues long.

CDR3 in DNA: TGTGCCACCAGTGAAGGGGCGAGCGAGACCCAGTACTTC. This sequence encodes CATSEGASETQYF. V gene TRBV24-1 combines with J gene TRBJ2-5, with D perhaps TRBD1 (5 bases). The CDR3 runs 13 residues. V was cut by 4 bases and J by 5 bases, with 10 bases left in between. Germline-derived CDR1 and CDR2 are KGHDR and SFDVKD.

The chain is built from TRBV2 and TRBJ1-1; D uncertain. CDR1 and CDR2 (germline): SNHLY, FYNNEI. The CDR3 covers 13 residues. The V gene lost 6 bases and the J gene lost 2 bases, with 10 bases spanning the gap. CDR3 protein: CASRRDANTEAFF. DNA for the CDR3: TGTGCCAGCAGGAGGGATGCAAACACTGAAGCTTTCTTT.

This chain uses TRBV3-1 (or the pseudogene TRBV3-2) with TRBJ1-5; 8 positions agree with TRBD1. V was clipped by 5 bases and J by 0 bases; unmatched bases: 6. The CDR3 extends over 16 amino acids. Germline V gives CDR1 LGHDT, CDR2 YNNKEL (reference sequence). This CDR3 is CASSTGGPYSNQPQHF. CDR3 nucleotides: TGTGCCAGCAGCACAGGGGGACCTTATAGCAATCAGCCCCAGCATTTT.

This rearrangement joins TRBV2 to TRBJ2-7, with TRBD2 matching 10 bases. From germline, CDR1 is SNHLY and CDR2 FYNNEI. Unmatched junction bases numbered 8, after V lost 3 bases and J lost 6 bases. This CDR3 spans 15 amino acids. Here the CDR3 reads CASSELVAGGFEQYF. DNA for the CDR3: TGTGCCAGCAGTGAGTTGGTAGCGGGAGGTTTCGAGCAGTACTTC.

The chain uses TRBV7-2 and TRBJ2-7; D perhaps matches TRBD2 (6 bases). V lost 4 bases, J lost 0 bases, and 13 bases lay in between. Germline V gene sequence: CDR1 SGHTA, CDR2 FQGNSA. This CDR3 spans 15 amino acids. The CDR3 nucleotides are TGTGCCAGCAGCTCTCGGACTACCTCCTCCTACGAGCAGTACTTC. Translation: CASSSRTTSSYEQYF.

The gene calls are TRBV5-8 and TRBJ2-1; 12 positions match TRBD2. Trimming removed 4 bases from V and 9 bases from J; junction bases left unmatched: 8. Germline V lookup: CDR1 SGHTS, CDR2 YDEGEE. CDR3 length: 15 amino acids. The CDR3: CASSLAGGPFIEQFF. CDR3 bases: TGTGCCAGCAGCCTAGCGGGAGGGCCGTTCATTGAGCAGTTCTTC.

The CDR3 region has the DNA TGTGCCAGCAGCTTATCGGGACTAGCGGGACTCGGGGGGGTGATGAAGCAGTACTTC. The encoded protein is CASSLSGLAGLGGVMKQYF. V usage is TRBV5-5 and J usage is TRBJ2-7, with 13 bases fitting TRBD2. J was trimmed by 8 bases and V by 2 bases; bases with no gene match: 19. CDR1 is SGHKS and CDR2 is YYEKEE in the germline V gene (reference sequence). The CDR3 is made up of 19 amino acids.